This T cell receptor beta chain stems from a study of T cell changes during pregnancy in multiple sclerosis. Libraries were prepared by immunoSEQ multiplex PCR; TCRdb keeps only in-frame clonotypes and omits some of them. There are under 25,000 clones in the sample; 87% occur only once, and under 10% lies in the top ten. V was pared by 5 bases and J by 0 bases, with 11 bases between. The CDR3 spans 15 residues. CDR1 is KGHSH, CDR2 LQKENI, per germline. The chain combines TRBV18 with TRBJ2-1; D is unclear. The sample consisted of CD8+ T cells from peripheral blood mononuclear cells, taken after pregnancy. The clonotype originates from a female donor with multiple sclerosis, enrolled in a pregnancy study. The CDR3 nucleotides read TGTGCCAGCTCAGAGAAAGCGAGCTCCTACAATGAGCAGTTCTTC. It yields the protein CASSEKASSYNEQFF.